This record concerns one T cell receptor (beta chain) sequence. This sample stems from a study of T cells in Graves' hyperthyroidism and ophthalmopathy. What was amplified from RNA transcripts were TCR beta CDR3 regions. RT-PCR in the first round (using the HTBI primer set) targeted the TCR CDR3. TCRdb independently ran MiXCR on the multiplex PCR reads; one entry per CDR3 protein. The table records 750,000 to 950,000 distinct CDR3 sequences, approximately 40% of them present only once. CDR1 is MGHRA, CDR2 YSYEKL, per germline. The CDR3 spans 14 residues. Trimming shortened V by 0 bases and J by 7 bases, and 13 bases separated the two germline ends.

This chain connects TRBV4-1 to TRBJ2-7; TRBD2 is a possible D gene (6 bases). The specimen sequenced was blood. The TCR comes from a man between 18 and 29 years old with Graves' hyperthyroidism. The CDR3 loop reads CASSQDSRTKEQYF. CDR3 coding DNA: TGCGCCAGCAGCCAAGATTCCCGGACTAAAGAGCAGTACTTC.